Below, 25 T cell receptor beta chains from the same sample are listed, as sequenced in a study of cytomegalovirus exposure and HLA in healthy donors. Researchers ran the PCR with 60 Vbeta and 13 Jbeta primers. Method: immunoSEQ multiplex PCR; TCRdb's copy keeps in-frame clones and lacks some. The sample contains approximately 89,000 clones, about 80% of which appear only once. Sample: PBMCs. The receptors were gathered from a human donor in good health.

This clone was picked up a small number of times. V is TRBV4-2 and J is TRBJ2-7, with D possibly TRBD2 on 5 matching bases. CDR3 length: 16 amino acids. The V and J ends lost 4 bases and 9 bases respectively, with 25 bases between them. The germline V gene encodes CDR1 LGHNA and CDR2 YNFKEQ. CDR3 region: CASSRLGATNARGQYF. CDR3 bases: TGTGCCAGCAGCCGACTCGGCGCGACTAATGCCCGGGGGCAGTACTTC.

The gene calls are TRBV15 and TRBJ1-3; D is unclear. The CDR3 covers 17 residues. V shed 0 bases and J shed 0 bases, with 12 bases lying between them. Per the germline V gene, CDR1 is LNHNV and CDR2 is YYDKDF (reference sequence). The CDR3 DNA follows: TGTGCCACCAGCAGAGAAGAGGGCCCTCGCTCTGGAAACACCATATATTTT. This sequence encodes CATSREEGPRSGNTIYF. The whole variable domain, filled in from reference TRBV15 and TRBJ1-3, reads DAMVIQNPRYQVTQFGKPVTLSCSQTLNHNVMYWYQQKSSQAPKLLFHYYDKDFNNEADTPDNFQSRRPNTSFCFLDIRSPGLGDTAMYLCATSREEGPRSGNTIYFGEGSWLTVV.

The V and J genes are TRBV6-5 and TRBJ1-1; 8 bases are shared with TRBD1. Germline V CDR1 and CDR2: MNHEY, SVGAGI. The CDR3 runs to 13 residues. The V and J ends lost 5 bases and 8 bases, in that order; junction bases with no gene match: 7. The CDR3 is CASSPGQGEEAFF. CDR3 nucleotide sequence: TGTGCCAGCAGTCCCGGACAGGGCGAGGAAGCTTTCTTT.

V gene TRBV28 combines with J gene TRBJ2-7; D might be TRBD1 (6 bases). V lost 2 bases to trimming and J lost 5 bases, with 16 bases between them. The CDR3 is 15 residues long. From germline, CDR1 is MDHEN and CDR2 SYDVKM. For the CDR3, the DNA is TGTGCCAGCAGTTTAGGGGGACACGTGGACAACGAGCAGTACTTC. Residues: CASSLGGHVDNEQYF.

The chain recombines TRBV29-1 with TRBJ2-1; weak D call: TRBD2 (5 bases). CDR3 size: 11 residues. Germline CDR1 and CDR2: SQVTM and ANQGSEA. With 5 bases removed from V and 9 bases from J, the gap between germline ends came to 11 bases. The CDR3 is CSVSSAGEQFF. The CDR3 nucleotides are TGCAGCGTTTCAAGTGCGGGTGAGCAGTTCTTC.

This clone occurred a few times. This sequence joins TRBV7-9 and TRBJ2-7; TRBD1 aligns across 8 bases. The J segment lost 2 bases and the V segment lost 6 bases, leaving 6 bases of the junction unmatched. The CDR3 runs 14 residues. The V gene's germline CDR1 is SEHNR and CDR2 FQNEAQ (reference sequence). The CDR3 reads CASSFRDRPYEQYF. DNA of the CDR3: TGTGCCAGCAGTTTCCGGGACAGGCCCTACGAGCAGTACTTC.

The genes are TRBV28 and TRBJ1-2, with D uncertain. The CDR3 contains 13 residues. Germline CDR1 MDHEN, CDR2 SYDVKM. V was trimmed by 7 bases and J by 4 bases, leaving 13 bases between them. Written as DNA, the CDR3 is TGTGCCAGCACCCTGAGGGCCTCCTATGGCTACACCTTC. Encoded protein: CASTLRASYGYTF.

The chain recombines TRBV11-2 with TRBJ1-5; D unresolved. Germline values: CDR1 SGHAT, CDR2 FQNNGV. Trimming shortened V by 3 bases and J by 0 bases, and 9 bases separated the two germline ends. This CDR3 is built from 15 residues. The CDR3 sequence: CASSLVADSNQPQHF. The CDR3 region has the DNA TGTGCCAGCAGCTTGGTAGCGGATAGCAATCAGCCCCAGCATTTT. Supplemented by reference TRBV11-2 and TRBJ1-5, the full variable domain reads EAGVAQSPRYKIIEKRQSVAFWCNPISGHATLYWYQQILGQGPKLLIQFQNNGVVDDSQLPKDRFSAERLKGVDSTLKIQPAKLEDSAVYLCASSLVADSNQPQHFGDGTRLSIL.

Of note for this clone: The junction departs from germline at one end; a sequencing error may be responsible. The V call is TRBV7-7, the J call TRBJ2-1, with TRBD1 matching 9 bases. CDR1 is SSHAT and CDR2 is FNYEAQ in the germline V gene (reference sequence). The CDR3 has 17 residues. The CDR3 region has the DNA TGTGCTAGCAGACTATTCGTTGGGACAGGGTCCTACAATGAGCAGTTCTTC. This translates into CASRLFVGTGSYNEQFF.

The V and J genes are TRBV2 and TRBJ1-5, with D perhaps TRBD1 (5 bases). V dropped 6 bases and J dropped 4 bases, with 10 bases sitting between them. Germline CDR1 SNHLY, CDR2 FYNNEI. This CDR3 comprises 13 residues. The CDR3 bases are TGTGCCAGCAGGGTGACAGAGAATCAGCCCCAGCATTTT. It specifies CASRVTENQPQHF.

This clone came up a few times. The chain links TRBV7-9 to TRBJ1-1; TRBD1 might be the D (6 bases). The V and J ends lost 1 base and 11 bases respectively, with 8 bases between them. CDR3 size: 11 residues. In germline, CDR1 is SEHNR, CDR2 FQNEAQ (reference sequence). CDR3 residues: CASSLDRDAFF. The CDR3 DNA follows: TGTGCCAGCAGCTTAGACAGGGACGCTTTCTTT.

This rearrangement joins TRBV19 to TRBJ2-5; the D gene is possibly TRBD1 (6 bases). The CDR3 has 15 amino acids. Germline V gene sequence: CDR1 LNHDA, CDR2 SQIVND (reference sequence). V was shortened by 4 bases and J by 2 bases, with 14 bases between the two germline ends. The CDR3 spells CASSTFSTGQETQYF. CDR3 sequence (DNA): TGTGCCAGTAGTACCTTCTCGACAGGACAAGAGACCCAGTACTTC. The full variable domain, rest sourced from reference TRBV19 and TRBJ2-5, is DGGITQSPKYLFRKEGQNVTLSCEQNLNHDAMYWYRQDPGQGLRLIYYSQIVNDFQKGDIAEGYSVSREKKESFPLTVTSAQKNPTAFYLCASSTFSTGQETQYFGPGTRLLVL.

In DNA form, the CDR3 reads TGTGCCAGCAGTTTAACGGGTTATAGCACAGATACGCAGTATTTT. It yields the protein CASSLTGYSTDTQYF. The chain uses TRBV27 and TRBJ2-3; no clear D gene. Germline loops: CDR1 MNHEY, CDR2 SMNVEV (reference sequence). Trimming left V 2 bases short and J 0 bases short, with 9 bases between. The length of the CDR3 is 15 residues.

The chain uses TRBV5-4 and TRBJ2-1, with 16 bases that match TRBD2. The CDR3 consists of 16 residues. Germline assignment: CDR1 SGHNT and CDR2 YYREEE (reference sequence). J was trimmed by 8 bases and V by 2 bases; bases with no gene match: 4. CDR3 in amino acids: CASSFSGTSGGDEQFF. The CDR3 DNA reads TGTGCCAGCAGCTTCTCCGGGACTAGCGGGGGGGATGAGCAGTTCTTC.

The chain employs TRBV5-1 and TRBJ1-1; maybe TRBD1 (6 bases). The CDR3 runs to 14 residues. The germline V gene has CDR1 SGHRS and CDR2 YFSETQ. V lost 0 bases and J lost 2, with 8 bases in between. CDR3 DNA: TGCGCCAGCAGCTTGGGGACAGCTAACACTGAAGCTTTCTTT. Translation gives CASSLGTANTEAFF.

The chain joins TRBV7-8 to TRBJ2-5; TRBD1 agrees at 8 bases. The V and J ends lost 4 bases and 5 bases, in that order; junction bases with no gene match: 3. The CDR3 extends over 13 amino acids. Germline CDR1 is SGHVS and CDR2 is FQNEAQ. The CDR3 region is CASSSDRGETQYF. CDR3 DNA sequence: TGTGCCAGCAGCTCCGACAGGGGCGAGACCCAGTACTTC.

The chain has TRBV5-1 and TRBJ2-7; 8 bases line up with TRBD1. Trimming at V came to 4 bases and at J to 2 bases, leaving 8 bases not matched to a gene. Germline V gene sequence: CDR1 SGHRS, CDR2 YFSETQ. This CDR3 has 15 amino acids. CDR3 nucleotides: TGCGCCAGCAGCCCGGGGACAGGAATTGCCTACGAGCAGTACTTC. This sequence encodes CASSPGTGIAYEQYF.

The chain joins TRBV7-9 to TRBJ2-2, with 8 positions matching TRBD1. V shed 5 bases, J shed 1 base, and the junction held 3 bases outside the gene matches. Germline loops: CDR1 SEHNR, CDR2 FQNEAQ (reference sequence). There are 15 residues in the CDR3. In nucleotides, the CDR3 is TGTGCCAGCAGCGCCGGACAGGGGAACACCGGGGAGCTGTTTTTT. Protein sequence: CASSAGQGNTGELFF.

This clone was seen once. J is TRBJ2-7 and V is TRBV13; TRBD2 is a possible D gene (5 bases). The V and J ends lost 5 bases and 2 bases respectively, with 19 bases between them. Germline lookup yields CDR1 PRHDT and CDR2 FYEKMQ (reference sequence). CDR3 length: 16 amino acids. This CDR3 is CASSPTPFEGAYEQYF. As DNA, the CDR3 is TGTGCCAGCAGCCCCACCCCCTTCGAGGGAGCCTACGAGCAGTACTTC.

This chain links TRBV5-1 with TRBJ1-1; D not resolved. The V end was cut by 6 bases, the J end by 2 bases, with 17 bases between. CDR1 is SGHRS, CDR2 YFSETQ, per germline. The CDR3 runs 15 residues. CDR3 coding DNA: TGCGCCAGCACCCGCTTGGGGAGCAGCAACACTGAAGCTTTCTTT. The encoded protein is CASTRLGSSNTEAFF.

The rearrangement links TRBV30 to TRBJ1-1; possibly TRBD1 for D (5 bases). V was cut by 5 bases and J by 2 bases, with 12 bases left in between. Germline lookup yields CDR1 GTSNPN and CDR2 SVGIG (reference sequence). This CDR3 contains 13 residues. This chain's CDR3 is CAWGGGGNTEAFF. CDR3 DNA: TGTGCCTGGGGTGGGGGAGGCAACACTGAAGCTTTCTTT. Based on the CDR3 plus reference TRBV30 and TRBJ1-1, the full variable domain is SQTIHQWPATLVQPVGSPLSLECTVEGTSNPNLYWYRQAAGRGLQLLFYSVGIGQISSEVPQNLSASRPQDRQFILSSKKLLLSDSGFYLCAWGGGGNTEAFFGQGTRLTVV.

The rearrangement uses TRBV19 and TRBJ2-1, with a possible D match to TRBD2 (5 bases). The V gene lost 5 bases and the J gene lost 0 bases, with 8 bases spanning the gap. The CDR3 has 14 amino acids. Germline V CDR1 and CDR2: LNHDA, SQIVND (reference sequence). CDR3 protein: CASSWRSSYNEQFF. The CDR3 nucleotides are TGTGCCAGTAGTTGGAGGAGCTCCTACAATGAGCAGTTCTTC.

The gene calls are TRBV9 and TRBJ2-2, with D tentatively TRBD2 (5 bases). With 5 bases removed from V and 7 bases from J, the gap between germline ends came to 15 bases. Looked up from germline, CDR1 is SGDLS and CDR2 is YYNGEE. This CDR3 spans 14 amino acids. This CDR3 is CASRADRRGGELFF. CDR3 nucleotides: TGTGCCAGCAGAGCAGATCGACGGGGCGGGGAGCTGTTTTTT. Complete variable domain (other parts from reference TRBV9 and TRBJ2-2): DSGVTQTPKHLITATGQRVTLRCSPRSGDLSVYWYQQSLDQGLQFLIQYYNGEERAKGNILERFSAQQFPDLHSELNLSSLELGDSALYFCASRADRRGGELFFGEGSRLTVL.

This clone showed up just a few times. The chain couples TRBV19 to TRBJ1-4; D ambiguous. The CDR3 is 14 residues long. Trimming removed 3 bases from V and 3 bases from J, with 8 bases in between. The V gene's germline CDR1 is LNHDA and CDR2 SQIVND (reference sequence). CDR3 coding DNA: TGTGCCAGTAGTATTGCGGGAGCTAATGAAAAACTGTTTTTT. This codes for CASSIAGANEKLFF.

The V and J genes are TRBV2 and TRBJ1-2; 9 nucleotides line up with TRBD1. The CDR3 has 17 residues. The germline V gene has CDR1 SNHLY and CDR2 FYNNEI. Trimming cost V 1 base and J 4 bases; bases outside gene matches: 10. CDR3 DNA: TGTGCCAGCAGTGAAGAAATTGTGGGACAGGGAGGCTATGGCTACACCTTC. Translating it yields CASSEEIVGQGGYGYTF. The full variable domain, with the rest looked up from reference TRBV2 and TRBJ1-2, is EPEVTQTPSHQVTQMGQEVILRCVPISNHLYFYWYRQILGQKVEFLVSFYNNEISEKSEIFDDQFSVERPDGSNFTLKIRSTKLEDSAMYFCASSEEIVGQGGYGYTFGSGTRLTVV.